One T cell receptor beta chain is described in this entry. The antigen remains unidentified. V was shortened by 2 bases and J by 1 base, with 13 bases between the two germline ends. Germline CDR1 and CDR2: SNHLY and FYNNEI. CDR3 size: 16 residues. The data belong to a study of cytomegalovirus exposure and HLA in healthy donors. Findings of the study overall: Further analysis was carried out later, and it showed several of the most significant clusters appearing linked to common viral pathogens. Cytomegalovirus association was assigned to more than 150 TCR beta chains. Analysis was performed later, and it showed HLA-associated TCR beta chains to be more clonally expanded than equally common others. Previously analyzed data showed that most TCR beta V segments were productive at a frequency of about 90% or about 30%.

The PCR had 60 Vbeta and 13 Jbeta primers. Assay used: immunoSEQ multiplex PCR; TCRdb lists only in-frame clones, some missing. There are under 200,000 clones in the sample; 82% occur only once, and approximately 0.8% lies in the top ten. This clonotype was sampled from a young woman in good health and CMV-seronegative. The chain has TRBV2 and TRBJ2-3; D is uncertain. The sequencing input was PBMCs. The DNA of the CDR3 is TGTGCCAGCAGTGAATTTGATCCCCGAGGCACAGATACGCAGTATTTT. Amino acid sequence: CASSEFDPRGTDTQYF. The full variable domain, in which reference TRBV2 and TRBJ2-3 provide the parts outside the CDR3, is EPEVTQTPSHQVTQMGQEVILRCVPISNHLYFYWYRQILGQKVEFLVSFYNNEISEKSEIFDDQFSVERPDGSNFTLKIRSTKLEDSAMYFCASSEFDPRGTDTQYFGPGTRLTVL.